This T cell receptor (beta chain) was found in a study of spatial heterogeneity in lung cancer. On the study more broadly: The count of detected beta-chain sequences consistently exceeded that of alpha-chain sequences. Study results and limitations: For expanded intratumoral alpha and beta TCRs, counts tracked tumor mutation counts.

This clonotype was detected only a few times. What it binds is unknown. The CDR3 contains 13 residues. V gave up 4 bases and J gave up 3 bases, with 10 bases separating them. Germline CDR1 is SGHTA and CDR2 is FQGNSA. Each molecule of TCR cDNA was tagged with one unique molecular identifier. TCRdb independently ran MiXCR on the 5' RACE reads; one entry per CDR3 protein. The data contain under 6,500 distinct CDR3 sequences, 7.5% to 10% of them seen just once; the ten biggest clones take up roughly 26%. The sample's time point: sample taken at primary tumor resection. Samples were donated by 72 untreated early-stage non-small cell lung cancer patients.

The source was lung tumor tissue, collected at surgery. The chain carries TRBV7-2 and TRBJ2-7; D perhaps matches TRBD1 (6 bases). The receptor's source is a female donor with early-stage non-small cell lung cancer. The CDR3: CASSSTGSYEQYF. In DNA, the CDR3 is TGTGCCAGCAGCTCCACAGGGAGCTACGAGCAGTACTTC.